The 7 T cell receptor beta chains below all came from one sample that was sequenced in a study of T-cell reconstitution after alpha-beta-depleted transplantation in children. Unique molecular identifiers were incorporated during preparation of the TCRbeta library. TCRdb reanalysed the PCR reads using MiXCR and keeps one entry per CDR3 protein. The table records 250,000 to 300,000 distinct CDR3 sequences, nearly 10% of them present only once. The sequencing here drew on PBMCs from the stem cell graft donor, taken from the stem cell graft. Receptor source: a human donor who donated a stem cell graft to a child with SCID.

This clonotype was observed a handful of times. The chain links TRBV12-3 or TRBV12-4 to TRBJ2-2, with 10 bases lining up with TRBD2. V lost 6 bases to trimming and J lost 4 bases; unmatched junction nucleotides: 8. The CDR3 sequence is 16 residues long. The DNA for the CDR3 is TGTGCCAGCAGCCCGAGCGGGGGGGCCGGCACCGGGGAGCTGTTTTTT. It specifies CASSPSGGAGTGELFF.

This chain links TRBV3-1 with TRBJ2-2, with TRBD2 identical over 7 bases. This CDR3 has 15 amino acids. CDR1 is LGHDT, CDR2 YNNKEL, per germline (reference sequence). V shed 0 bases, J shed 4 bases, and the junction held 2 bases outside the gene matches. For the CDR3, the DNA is TGTGCCAGCAGCCAAGATCCGGGAGGCACCGGGGAGCTGTTTTTT. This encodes CASSQDPGGTGELFF.

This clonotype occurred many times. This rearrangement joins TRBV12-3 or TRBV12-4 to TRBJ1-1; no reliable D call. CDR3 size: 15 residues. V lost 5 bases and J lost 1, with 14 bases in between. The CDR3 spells CASSRVPAGNTEAFF. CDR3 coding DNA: TGTGCCAGCAGTAGGGTCCCGGCCGGGAACACTGAAGCTTTCTTT.

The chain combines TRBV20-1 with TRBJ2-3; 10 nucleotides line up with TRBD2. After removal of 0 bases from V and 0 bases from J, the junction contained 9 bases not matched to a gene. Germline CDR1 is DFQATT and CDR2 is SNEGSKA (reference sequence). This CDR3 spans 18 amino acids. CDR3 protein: CSARDLPSGGVSTDTQYF. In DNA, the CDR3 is TGCAGTGCTAGAGACCTGCCTAGCGGGGGAGTTAGCACAGATACGCAGTATTTT.

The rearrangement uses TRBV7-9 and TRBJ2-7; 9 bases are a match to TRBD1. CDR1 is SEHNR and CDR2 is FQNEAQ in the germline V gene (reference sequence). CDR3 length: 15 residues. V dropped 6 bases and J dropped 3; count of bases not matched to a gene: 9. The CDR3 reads CASSYRGRGVYEQYF. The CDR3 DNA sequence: TGTGCCAGCAGTTACAGGGGGCGGGGAGTCTACGAGCAGTACTTC.

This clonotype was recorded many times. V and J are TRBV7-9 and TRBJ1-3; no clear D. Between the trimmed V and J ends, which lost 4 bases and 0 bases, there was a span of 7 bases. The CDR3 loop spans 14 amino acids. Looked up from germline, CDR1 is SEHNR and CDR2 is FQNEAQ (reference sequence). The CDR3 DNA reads TGTGCCAGCAGCTCGTCCGACTCTGGAAACACCATATATTTT. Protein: CASSSSDSGNTIYF.

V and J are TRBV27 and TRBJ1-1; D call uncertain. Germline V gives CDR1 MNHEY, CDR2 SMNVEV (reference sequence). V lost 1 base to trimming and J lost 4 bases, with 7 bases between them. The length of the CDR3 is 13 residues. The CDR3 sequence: CASSLFSGTEAFF. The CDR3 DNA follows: TGTGCCAGCAGTTTATTTTCGGGCACTGAAGCTTTCTTT.